This T cell receptor beta chain was captured in a study of T cell responses to AZD1222 COVID-19 vaccine. The CDR3 contains 13 residues. V lost 3 bases and J lost 7, with 9 bases in between. Germline lookup yields CDR1 KGHSH and CDR2 LQKENI. TCRdb keeps only in-frame clones here, not all; method: immunoSEQ multiplex PCR. The sample yields some 180,000 clones, just under 95% seen once. This material consisted of peripheral blood, taken on day 0 of AZD1222 vaccination. This TCR was sampled from an adult in good health. The chain is built from TRBV18 and TRBJ1-4; D is ambiguous. CDR3 in amino acids: CASSPVLLEKLFF. For the CDR3, the DNA is TGTGCCAGCTCACCCGTCCTTCTTGAAAAACTGTTTTTT.